These 7 T cell receptor beta chains originate from one sample sequenced in a study of cytomegalovirus exposure and HLA in healthy donors. The PCR contained 60 Vbeta and 13 Jbeta primers. Repertoires were generated with immunoSEQ multiplex PCR, while TCRdb's copy carries only in-frame clones and drops some. The sample holds 100,000 to 150,000 clones; around three quarters are singletons and the top ten take 1%. Sequences were obtained from PBMCs. These receptors were obtained from a man in his forties in good health and CMV-seronegative.

The rearrangement joins TRBV6-5 to TRBJ1-1; D gene unclear. Germline CDR1 reads MNHEY; CDR2 reads SVGAGI. The length of the CDR3 is 13 residues. Trimming stripped 2 bases from V and 1 base from J, with 5 bases between. In DNA form, the CDR3 reads TGTGCCAGCAGTTACGCAGGGAACACTGAAGCTTTCTTT. It translates to CASSYAGNTEAFF.

The V call is TRBV27, the J call TRBJ2-1; the match to TRBD2 covers 7 bases. The junction had 3 bases not matched to a gene; V was cut back by 0 bases and J by 10 bases. Per germline, CDR1 MNHEY and CDR2 SMNVEV (reference sequence). This CDR3 has 13 amino acids. The CDR3 region is CASSLSVGGEQFF. In nucleotides, the CDR3 is TGTGCCAGCAGTTTATCGGTCGGGGGGGAGCAGTTCTTC.

This clone was observed a handful of times. The CDR3 region is CASSVGGTQYF. The CDR3 DNA reads TGTGCCAGCAGTGTCGGGGGGACCCAGTACTTC. The genes are TRBV6-1 and TRBJ2-5, with D possibly TRBD2 on 6 matching bases. V was trimmed by 4 bases and J by 7 bases, leaving 7 bases between them. CDR3 length: 11 residues. The germline V gene has CDR1 MNHNS and CDR2 SASEGT.

The chain employs TRBV5-6 and TRBJ2-5; 12 bases are a match to TRBD2. The V gene end was trimmed by 1 base and the J gene end by 6 bases; junction bases not matched to a gene: 13. Germline lookup yields CDR1 SGHDT and CDR2 YYEEEE. The CDR3 spans 18 residues. The CDR3 DNA sequence: TGTGCCAGCAGCTTGACGTTTGGGGCTAGCGGGAGGGCAAAGACCCAGTACTTC. Translating it yields CASSLTFGASGRAKTQYF.

V and J are TRBV19 and TRBJ2-3, with D possibly TRBD2 on 5 matching bases. CDR3 length: 12 residues. Germline assignment: CDR1 LNHDA and CDR2 SQIVND (reference sequence). V lost 6 bases, J lost 2 bases, and 6 bases lay in between. The CDR3 sequence is CASSRDTDTQYF. Written as DNA, the CDR3 is TGTGCCAGTAGCCGGGACACAGATACGCAGTATTTT.

A remark on this clone: The conserved closing phenylalanine or tryptophan is absent in this CDR3, likely reflecting a read error. This chain joins TRBV2 and TRBJ1-5; a weak D match, TRBD1 (5 bases). CDR1 is SNHLY and CDR2 is FYNNEI in the germline V gene. There are 15 residues in the CDR3. Between the trimmed V and J ends, which lost 6 bases and 6 bases, there was a span of 18 bases. The CDR3 DNA is TGTGCCAGCAGACCGGAGTTGGGGGGAGTTCAGCCCCAGCATGTT. This gives the protein CASRPELGGVQPQHV.

This clone has more than one count but fewer than ten. The rearrangement links TRBV29-1 to TRBJ2-3; 8 nucleotides agree with TRBD2. Losses at the gene ends were 4 bases for V and 10 bases for J; bases not matched to a gene: 10. CDR1 is SQVTM and CDR2 is ANQGSEA in the germline V gene. The CDR3 sequence is 13 residues long. The CDR3, as DNA: TGCAGCGTTGGAGCCGTCGGACTAGCTCCGCAGTATTTT. As protein: CSVGAVGLAPQYF.